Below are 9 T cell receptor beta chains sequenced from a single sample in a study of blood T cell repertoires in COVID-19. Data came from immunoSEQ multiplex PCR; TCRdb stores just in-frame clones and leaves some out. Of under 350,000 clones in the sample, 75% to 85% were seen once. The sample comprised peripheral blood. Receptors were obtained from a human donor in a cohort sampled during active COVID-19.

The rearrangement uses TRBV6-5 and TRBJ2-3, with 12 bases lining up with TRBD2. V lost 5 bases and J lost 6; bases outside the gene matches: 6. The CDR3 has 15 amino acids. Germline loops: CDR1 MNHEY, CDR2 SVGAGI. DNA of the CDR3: TGTGCCAGCAGTCTTCTAGCGGGGGGGCTCGATACGCAGTATTTT. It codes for CASSLLAGGLDTQYF.

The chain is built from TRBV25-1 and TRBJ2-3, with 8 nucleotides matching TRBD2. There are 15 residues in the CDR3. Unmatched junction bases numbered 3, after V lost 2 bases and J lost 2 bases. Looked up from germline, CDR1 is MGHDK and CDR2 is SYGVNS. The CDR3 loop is CASSEVAGNTDTQYF. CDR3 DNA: TGTGCCAGCAGTGAAGTAGCGGGGAACACAGATACGCAGTATTTT.

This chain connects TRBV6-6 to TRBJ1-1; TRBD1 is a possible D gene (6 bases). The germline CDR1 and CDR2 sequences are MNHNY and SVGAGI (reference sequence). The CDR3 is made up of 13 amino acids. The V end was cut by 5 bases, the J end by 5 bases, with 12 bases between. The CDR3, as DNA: TGTGCCAGCAGTACGACAGGTCTGACTGAAGCTTTCTTT. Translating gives CASSTTGLTEAFF.

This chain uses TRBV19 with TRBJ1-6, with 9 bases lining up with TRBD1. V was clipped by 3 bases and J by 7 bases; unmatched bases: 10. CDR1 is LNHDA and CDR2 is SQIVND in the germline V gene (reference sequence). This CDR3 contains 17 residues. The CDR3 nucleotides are TGTGCCAGTAGTATGTCTACAGGGGGCAGCGAAAATTCACCCCTCCACTTT. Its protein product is CASSMSTGGSENSPLHF.

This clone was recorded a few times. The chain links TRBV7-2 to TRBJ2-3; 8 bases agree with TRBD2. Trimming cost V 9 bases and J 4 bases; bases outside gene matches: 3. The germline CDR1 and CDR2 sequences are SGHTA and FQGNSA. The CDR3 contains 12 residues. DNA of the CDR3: TGTGCCAGTACGGGGGGGCCAGATACGCAGTATTTT. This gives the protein CASTGGPDTQYF.

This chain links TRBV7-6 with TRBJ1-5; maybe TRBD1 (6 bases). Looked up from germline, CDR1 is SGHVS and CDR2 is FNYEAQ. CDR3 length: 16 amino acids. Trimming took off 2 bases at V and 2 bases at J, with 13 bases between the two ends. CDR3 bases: TGTGCCAGCAGCTTAAGGCAGGGGACCGGCAATCAGCCCCAGCATTTT. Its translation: CASSLRQGTGNQPQHF. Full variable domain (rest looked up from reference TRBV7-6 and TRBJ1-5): GAGVSQSPRYKVTKRGQDVALRCDPISGHVSLYWYRQALGQGPEFLTYFNYEAQQDKSGLPNDRFSAERPEGSISTLTIQRTEQRDSAMYRCASSLRQGTGNQPQHFGDGTRLSIL.

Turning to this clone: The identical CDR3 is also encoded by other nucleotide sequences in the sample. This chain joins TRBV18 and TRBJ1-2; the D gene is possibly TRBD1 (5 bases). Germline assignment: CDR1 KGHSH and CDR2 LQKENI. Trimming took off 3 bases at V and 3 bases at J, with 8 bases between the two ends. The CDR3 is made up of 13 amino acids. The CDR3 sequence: CASSPEGDYGYTF. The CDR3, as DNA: TGTGCCAGCTCACCGGAAGGGGACTATGGCTACACCTTC. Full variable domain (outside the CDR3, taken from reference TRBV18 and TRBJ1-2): NAGVMQNPRHLVRRRGQEARLRCSPMKGHSHVYWYRQLPEEGLKFMVYLQKENIIDESGMPKERFSAEFPKEGPSILRIQQVVRGDSAAYFCASSPEGDYGYTFGSGTRLTVV.

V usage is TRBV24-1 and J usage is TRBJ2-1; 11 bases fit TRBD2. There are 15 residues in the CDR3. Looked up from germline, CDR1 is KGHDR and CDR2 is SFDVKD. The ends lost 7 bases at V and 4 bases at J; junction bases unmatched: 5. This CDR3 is CATSSTSGAYNEQFF. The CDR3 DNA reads TGTGCCACCAGCTCGACTAGCGGGGCATACAATGAGCAGTTCTTC.

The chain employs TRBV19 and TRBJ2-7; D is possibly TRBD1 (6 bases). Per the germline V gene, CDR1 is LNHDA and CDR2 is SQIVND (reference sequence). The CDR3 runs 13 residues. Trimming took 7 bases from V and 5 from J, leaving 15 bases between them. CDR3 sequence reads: CASKQAGDDEQYF. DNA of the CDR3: TGTGCCAGTAAGCAGGCAGGGGACGACGAGCAGTACTTC.